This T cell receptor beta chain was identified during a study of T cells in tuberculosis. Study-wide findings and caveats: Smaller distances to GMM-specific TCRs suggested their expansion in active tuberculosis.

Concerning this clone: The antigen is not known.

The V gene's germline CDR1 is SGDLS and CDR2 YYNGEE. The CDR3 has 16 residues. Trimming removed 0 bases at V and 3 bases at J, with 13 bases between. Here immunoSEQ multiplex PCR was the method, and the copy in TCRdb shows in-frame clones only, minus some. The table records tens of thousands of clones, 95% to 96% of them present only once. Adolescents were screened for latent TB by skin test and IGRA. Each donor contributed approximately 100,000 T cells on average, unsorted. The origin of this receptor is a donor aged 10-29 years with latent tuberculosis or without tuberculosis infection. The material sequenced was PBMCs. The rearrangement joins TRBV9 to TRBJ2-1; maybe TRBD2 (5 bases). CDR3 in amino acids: CASSVGSALVYNEQFF. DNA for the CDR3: TGTGCCAGCAGCGTAGGGTCGGCACTAGTCTACAATGAGCAGTTCTTC.